In this sample, the clone carrying this TCR beta chain turned up once. Primers included in the PCR were 60 Vbeta and 13 Jbeta primers. Method: immunoSEQ multiplex PCR; TCRdb's copy keeps in-frame clones and lacks some. The repertoire holds 150,000 to 200,000 clones, with approximately 84% as singletons. This record belongs to a study of cytomegalovirus exposure and HLA in healthy donors. CDR3 length: 16 amino acids. In germline, CDR1 is MDHEN, CDR2 SYDVKM. Trimming left V 6 bases short and J 8 bases short, with 22 bases between. This receptor was identified in a woman in her 30s in good health and CMV-seropositive. V and J are TRBV28 and TRBJ1-4, with D perhaps matching TRBD1 (6 bases). The sequenced sample consisted of PBMCs. CDR3 amino acids: CASSLSGGGTREKLFF. The CDR3 DNA is TGTGCCAGCAGCCTCTCGGGAGGGGGTACACGAGAAAAACTGTTTTTT.